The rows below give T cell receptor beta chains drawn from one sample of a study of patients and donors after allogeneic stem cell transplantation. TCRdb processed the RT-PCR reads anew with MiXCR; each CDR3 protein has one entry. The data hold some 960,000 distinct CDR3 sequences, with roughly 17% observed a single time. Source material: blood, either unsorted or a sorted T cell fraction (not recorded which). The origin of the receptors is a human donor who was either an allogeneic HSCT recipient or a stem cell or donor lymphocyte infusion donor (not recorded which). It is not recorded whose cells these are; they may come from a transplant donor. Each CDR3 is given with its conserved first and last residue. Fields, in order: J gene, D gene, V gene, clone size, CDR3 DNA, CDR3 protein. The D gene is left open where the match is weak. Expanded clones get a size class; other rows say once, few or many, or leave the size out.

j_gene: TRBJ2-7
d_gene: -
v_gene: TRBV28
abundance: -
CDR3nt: TGTGCCAGCAGCACCCTGCTTGACGGATACAAGACCTACGAGCAGTACTTC
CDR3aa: CASSTLLDGYKTYEQYF

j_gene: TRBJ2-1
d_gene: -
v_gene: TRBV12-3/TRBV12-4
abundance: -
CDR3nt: TGTGCCAGCATGTTTAGGCAGGAGCAGTTCTTC
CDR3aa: CASMFRQEQFF

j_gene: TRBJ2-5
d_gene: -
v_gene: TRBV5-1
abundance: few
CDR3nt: TGCGCCAGCAGCTTGGGCTCAGGGTCCCAAGAGACCCAGTACTTC
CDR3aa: CASSLGSGSQETQYF

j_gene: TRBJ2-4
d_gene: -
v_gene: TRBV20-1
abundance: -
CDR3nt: TGCAGTGCCCATCCCCCTCTAGCCAAAAACATTCAGTACTTC
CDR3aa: CSAHPPLAKNIQYF

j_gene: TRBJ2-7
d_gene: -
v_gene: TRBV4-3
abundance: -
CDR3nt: TGCGCCAGCAGCCAAACCATTAAGACATCGAGCTCCTACGAGCAGTACTTC
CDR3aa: CASSQTIKTSSSYEQYF

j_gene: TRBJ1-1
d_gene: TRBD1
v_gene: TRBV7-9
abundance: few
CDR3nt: TGTGCCAGCAGCCCCCTCGGTCTGGACAGGGTTGACACTGAAGCTTTCTTT
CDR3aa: CASSPLGLDRVDTEAFF

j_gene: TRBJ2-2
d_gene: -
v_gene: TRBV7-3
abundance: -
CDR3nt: TGTGCCAGCAGTCAGACTACCCCCGGCCGGGAGCTGTTTTTT
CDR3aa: CASSQTTPGRELFF

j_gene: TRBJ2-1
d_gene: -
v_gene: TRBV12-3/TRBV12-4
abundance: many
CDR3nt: TGTGCCAGCAGTCTCCGGGCTTCCGACAATGAGCAGTTCTTC
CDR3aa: CASSLRASDNEQFF

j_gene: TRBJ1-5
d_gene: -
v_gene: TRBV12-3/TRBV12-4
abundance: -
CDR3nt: TGTGCCAGCAGTTTTGGAACGGGGGGGGCGATTAATCAGCCCCAGCATTTT
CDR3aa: CASSFGTGGAINQPQHF

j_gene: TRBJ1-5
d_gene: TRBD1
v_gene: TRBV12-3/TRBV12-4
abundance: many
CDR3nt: TGTGCCAGCAGTCCGACAGGGAACAATCAGCCCCAGCATTTT
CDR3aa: CASSPTGNNQPQHF

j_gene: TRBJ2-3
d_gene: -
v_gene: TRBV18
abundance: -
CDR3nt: TGTGCCAGCTCACCTTTCCGGGACACAGATACGCAGTATTTT
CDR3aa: CASSPFRDTDTQYF

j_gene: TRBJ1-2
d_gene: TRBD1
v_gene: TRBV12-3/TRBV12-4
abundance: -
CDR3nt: TGTGCCAGCAGACGGACAGGCCTCATCTATGGCTACACCTTC
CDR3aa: CASRRTGLIYGYTF

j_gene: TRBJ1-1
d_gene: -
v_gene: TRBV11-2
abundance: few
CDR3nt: TGTGCCAGCAGCTTAGAGGGGGGTGTGGCTTTCTTT
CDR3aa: CASSLEGGVAFF

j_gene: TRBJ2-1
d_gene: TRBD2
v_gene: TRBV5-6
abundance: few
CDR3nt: TGTGCCAGCAGCTTGGGCCTAGCGGATACATATGAGCAGTTCTTC
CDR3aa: CASSLGLADTYEQFF

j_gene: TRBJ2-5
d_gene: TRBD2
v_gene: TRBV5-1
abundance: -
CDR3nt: TGCGCCAGCAGCCCGGGAGGTGGGCTGGAGACCCAGTACTTC
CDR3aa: CASSPGGGLETQYF

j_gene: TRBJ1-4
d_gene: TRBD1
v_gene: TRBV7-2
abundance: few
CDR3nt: TGTGCCAGCAGCTTGACAGGGGGCTGGGGTAGTAGGCTGTTTTTT
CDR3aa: CASSLTGGWGSRLFF

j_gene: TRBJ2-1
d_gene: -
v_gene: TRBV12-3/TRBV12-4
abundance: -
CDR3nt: TGTGCCAGCAGTTTCGGTAGATTCGATGAGCAGTTCTTC
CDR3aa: CASSFGRFDEQFF

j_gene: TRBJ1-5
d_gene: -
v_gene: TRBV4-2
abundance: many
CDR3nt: TGTGCCAGCAGCCCACTCCCTGGAGGCAATCAGCCCCAGCATTTT
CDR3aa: CASSPLPGGNQPQHF

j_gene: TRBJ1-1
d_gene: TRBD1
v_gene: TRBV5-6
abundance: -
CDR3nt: TGTGCCAGCAGCTGGGTACAGGGGGCCAAATCCAACACTGAAGCTTTCTTT
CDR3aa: CASSWVQGAKSNTEAFF

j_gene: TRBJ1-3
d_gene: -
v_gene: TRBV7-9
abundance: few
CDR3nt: TGTGCCAGCAGCCACGACAAATTCTCTGGAAACACCATATATTTT
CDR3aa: CASSHDKFSGNTIYF

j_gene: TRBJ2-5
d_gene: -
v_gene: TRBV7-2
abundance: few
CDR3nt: TGTGCCAGCAGCCAACTAGCTCAAGAGACCCAGTACTTC
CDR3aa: CASSQLAQETQYF

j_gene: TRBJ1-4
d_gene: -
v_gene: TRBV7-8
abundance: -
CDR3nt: TGTGCCAGCAGTCCATGGGCAGGGACTAATGGAAAACTGTTTTTT
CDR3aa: CASSPWAGTNGKLFF

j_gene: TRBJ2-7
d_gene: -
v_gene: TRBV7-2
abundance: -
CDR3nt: TGTGCCAGCAGCTTAGGAGGGCCCCTCTACGAGCAGTACTTC
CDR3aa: CASSLGGPLYEQYF

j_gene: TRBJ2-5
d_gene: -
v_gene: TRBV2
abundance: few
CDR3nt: TGTGCCAGTACTCGGGACACACAGGGAGAGACCCAGTACTTC
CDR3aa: CASTRDTQGETQYF

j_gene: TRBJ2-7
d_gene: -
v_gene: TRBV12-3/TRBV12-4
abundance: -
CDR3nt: TGTGCCAGCAGTCCCTTAAGTGGGAACAAGTACGAGCAGTACTTC
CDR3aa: CASSPLSGNKYEQYF

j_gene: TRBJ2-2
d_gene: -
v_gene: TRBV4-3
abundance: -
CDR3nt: TGCGCCAGCAGCCAAGAAATATGGGGGTCAGGGGAGGCCGGGGAGCTGTTTTTT
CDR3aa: CASSQEIWGSGEAGELFF

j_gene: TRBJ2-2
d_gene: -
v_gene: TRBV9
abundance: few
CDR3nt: TGTGCCAGCAGCGTAGTCCCGGGAAACACCGGGGAGCTGTTTTTT
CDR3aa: CASSVVPGNTGELFF

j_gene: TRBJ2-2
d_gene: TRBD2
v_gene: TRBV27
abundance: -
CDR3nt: TGTGCCAGCAGTTTATTTTTTGGTAGGCGGGAGGGCCCCAGGGCCGGGGAGCTGTTTTTT
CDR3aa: CASSLFFGRREGPRAGELFF

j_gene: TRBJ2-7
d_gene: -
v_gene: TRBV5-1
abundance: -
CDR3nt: TGCGCCAGCAGCTTGGGGGTCACCCAGCAGCCCTACGAGCAGTACTTC
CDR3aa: CASSLGVTQQPYEQYF

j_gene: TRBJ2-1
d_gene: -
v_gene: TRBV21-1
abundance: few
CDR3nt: TGTGCCAGCAGCAAACTAGCGGGGGGGCCGAGCGATGAGCAGTTCTTC
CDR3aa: CASSKLAGGPSDEQFF

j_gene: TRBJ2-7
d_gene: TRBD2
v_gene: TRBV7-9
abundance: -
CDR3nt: TGTGCCAGCAGAAACTCCGGGACTAGCGGCGCGGCCTACGAGCAGTACTTC
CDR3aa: CASRNSGTSGAAYEQYF

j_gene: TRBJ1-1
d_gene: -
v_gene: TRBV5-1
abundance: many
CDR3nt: TGTGCCAGCAGTTTGGAAGGGACTTTGAACACTGAAGCTTTCTTT
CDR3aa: CASSLEGTLNTEAFF

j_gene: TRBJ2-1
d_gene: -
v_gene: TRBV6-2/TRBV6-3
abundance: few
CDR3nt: TGTGCCAGCAGTTACGTAGGGGCTAGCTCCTACAATGAGCAGTTCTTC
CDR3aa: CASSYVGASSYNEQFF

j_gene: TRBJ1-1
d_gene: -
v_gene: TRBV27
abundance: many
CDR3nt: TGTGCCAGCAGTCCTTCAGGGAGCACTGAAGCTTTCTTT
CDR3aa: CASSPSGSTEAFF

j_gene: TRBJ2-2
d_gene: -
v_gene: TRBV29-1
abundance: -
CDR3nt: TGCAGCGTACCCGGCCTAGCGTCGAACACCGGGGAGCTGTTTTTT
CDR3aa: CSVPGLASNTGELFF

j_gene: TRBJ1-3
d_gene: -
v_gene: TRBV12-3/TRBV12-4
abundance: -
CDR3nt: TGTGCCAGCAGTGGCATGAGCTCTGGAAACACCATATATTTT
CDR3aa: CASSGMSSGNTIYF

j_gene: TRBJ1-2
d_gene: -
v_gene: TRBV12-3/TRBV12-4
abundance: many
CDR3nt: TGTGCCAGCAGTTTAGAGGGAAGGAGCTACACCTTC
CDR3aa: CASSLEGRSYTF

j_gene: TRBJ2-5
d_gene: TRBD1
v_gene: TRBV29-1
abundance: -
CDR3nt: TGCAGCGTTTCGCCCCCCGGACAGGGAGGCGAGACCCAGTACTTC
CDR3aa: CSVSPPGQGGETQYF

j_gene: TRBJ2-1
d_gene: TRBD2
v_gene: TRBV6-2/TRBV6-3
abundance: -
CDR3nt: TGTGCCAGCAGTCCCATACTAGCGGGGTTGTCACATGAGCAGTTCTTC
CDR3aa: CASSPILAGLSHEQFF

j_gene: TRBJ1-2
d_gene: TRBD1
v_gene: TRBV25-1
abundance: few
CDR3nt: TGTGCCAGCAGTGCAGTGGGCAGGGGGGATGGCTACACCTTC
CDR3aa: CASSAVGRGDGYTF

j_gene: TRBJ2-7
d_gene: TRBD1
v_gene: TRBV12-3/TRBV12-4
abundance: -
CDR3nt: TGTGCCAGCAGTTTGAGTTGGTTTTTGGGGACAGGGCCCGCCGAGCAGTACTTC
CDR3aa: CASSLSWFLGTGPAEQYF

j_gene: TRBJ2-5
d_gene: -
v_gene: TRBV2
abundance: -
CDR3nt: TGTGCCAGCAGTGTGGACAAACTAGGTCAGGGGGAGACCCAGTACTTC
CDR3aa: CASSVDKLGQGETQYF

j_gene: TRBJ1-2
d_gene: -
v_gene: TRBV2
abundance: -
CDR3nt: TGTGCCAGCAGACGGGACACCGGTCAAAACTATGGCTACACCTTC
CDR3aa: CASRRDTGQNYGYTF

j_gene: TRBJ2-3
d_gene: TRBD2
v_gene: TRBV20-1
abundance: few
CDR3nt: TGCAGTGCTTCGGGACTAGCGGGAGGAGCGACTAGCACAGATACGCAGTATTTT
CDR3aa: CSASGLAGGATSTDTQYF

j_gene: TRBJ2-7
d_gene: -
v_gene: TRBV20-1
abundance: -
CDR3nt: TGCAGTGCTAGATCAGGGGTGTACGAGCAGTACTTC
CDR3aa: CSARSGVYEQYF

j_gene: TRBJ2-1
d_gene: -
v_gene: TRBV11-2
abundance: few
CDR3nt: TGTGCCAGCAGCTTCGGACTCTACAATGAGCAGTTCTTC
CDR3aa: CASSFGLYNEQFF

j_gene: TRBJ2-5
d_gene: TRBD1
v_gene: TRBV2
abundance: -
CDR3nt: TGTGCCAGCAGTGAAACAGGGGGCAGGACCCAGTACTTC
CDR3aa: CASSETGGRTQYF

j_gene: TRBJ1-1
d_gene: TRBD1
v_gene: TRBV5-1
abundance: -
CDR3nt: TGCGCCAGCAGCTTGGGGACAGGGGATGAAGCTTTCTTT
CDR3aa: CASSLGTGDEAFF

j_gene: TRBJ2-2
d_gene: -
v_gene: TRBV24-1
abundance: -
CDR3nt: TGTGCCACCAGTGTTCGGTCGAACACCGGGGAGCTGTTTTTT
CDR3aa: CATSVRSNTGELFF

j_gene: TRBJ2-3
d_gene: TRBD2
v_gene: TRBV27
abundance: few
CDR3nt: TGTGCCAGCTCTAGGGGGACTAGCGGGGGAACCACAGATACGCAGTATTTT
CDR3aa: CASSRGTSGGTTDTQYF

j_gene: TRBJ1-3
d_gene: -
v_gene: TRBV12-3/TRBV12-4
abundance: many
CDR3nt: TGTGCCAGCAGTCCCGACAGATACACCATATATTTT
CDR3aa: CASSPDRYTIYF

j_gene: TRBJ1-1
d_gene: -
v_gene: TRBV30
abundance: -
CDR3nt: TGTGCCTGGGGCAGGGGTACGGGCACTGAAGCTTTCTTT
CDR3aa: CAWGRGTGTEAFF

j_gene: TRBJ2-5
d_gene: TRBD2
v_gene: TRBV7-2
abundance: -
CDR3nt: TGTGCCAGCAGCTTAGTAGGGAGGGTAGCGGGAGAGACCCAGTACTTC
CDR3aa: CASSLVGRVAGETQYF

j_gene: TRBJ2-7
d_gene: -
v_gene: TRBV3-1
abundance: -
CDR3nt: TGTGCCAGCAGCCAACAACGGGGATCCCCCTACGAGCAGTACTTC
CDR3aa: CASSQQRGSPYEQYF

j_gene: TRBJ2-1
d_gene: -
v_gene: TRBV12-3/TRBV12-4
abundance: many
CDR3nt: TGTGCCAGCAGTTTTAGCCAAACCTACAATGAGCAGTTCTTC
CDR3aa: CASSFSQTYNEQFF

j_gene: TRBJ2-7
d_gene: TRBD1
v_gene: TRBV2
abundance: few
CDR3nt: TGTGCCAGCAGACGGAGACAGGGTCACGAGCAGTACTTC
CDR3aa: CASRRRQGHEQYF

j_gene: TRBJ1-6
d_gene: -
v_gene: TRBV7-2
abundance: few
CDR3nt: TGTGCCAGCAGCTTAACAGCAGGGGCGGACAATTCACCCCTCCACTTT
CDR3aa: CASSLTAGADNSPLHF

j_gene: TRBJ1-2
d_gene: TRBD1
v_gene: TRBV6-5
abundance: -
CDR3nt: TGTGCCAGCAGTTACTCCAGGACAGGGGGCGTTTATGGCTACACCTTC
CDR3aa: CASSYSRTGGVYGYTF

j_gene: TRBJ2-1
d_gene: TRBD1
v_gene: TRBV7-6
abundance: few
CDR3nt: TGTGCCAGCAGCTCAGGACAGGCGAACAATGAGCAGTTCTTC
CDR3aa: CASSSGQANNEQFF